The 13 T cell receptor beta chains reported below all come from one sample, sequenced in a study of shared clonotypes between healthy human individuals. Assay: immunoSEQ multiplex PCR; the TCRdb copy retains only in-frame clones and omits some. The sample has 2 million to 2.5 million clones; 90% to 96% are singletons. Sequences were obtained from naive CD4+ T cells sorted from blood. Regarding subset: CD45RA+ positively selected. These receptors were obtained from a young man in good health.

The chain employs TRBV18 and TRBJ2-2; maybe TRBD1 (5 bases). This CDR3 region has 14 residues. CDR1 KGHSH and CDR2 LQKENI come from the germline V gene. The V end was cut by 3 bases, the J end by 5 bases, with 10 bases between. In nucleotides, the CDR3 is TGTGCCAGCTCACCGGTCAGGGCAACCGGGGAGCTGTTTTTT. Translating it yields CASSPVRATGELFF.

The chain employs TRBV20-1 and TRBJ1-1; unclear D gene. Trimming removed 5 bases from V and 8 bases from J, with 9 bases in between. Looked up from germline, CDR1 is DFQATT and CDR2 is SNEGSKA (reference sequence). This CDR3 comprises 10 residues. The DNA for the CDR3 is TGCAGTGCTCCCACCATCGAAGCTTTCTTT. Translation gives CSAPTIEAFF.

The chain employs TRBV7-9 and TRBJ2-1, with TRBD2 matching over 13 bases. The germline V gene has CDR1 SEHNR and CDR2 FQNEAQ (reference sequence). The junction had 9 bases not matched to a gene; V was cut back by 2 bases and J by 2 bases. The CDR3 length is 19 residues. CDR3 loop: CASSLRGLAGDVAYNEQFF. CDR3 DNA: TGTGCCAGCAGCTTAAGAGGACTAGCGGGGGACGTCGCCTACAATGAGCAGTTCTTC. The whole variable domain, filled in from reference TRBV7-9 and TRBJ2-1, reads DTGVSQNPRHKITKRGQNVTFRCDPISEHNRLYWYRQTLGQGPEFLTYFQNEAQLEKSRLLSDRFSAERPKGSFSTLEIQRTEQGDSAMYLCASSLRGLAGDVAYNEQFFGPGTRLTVL.

This sequence joins TRBV30 and TRBJ2-2; no clear D gene. V lost 3 bases and J lost 4, with 6 bases in between. Germline V CDR1 and CDR2: GTSNPN, SVGIG (reference sequence). The CDR3 length is 12 residues. The chain's CDR3 is CAWRRFTGELFF. CDR3 DNA sequence: TGTGCCTGGAGGAGGTTCACCGGGGAGCTGTTTTTT.

In DNA form, the CDR3 reads TGTGCCAGCGGCTCGGGACTAGCAGGCGCCGGGGAGCTGTTTTTT. Translating gives CASGSGLAGAGELFF. This rearrangement joins TRBV7-2 to TRBJ2-2, with TRBD2 matching over 9 bases. The CDR3 sequence is 15 residues long. Germline values: CDR1 SGHTA, CDR2 FQGNSA. V shed 8 bases, J shed 6 bases, and the junction held 10 bases outside the gene matches.

The chain uses TRBV5-1 and TRBJ2-7; 11 positions match TRBD2. This CDR3 region has 13 residues. CDR1 and CDR2 from the germline V gene are SGHRS and YFSETQ. V shed 3 bases and J 4 bases; nucleotides not matched to a gene: 0. The CDR3 sequence is CASSWTSGYEQYF. The CDR3 DNA reads TGCGCCAGCAGCTGGACTAGCGGGTACGAGCAGTACTTC.

The rearrangement uses TRBV7-9 and TRBJ1-4; weak D call: TRBD1 (5 bases). Looked up from germline, CDR1 is SEHNR and CDR2 is FQNEAQ (reference sequence). V gave up 4 bases and J gave up 8 bases, with 11 bases separating them. The CDR3 length is 13 residues. The CDR3 DNA reads as TGTGCCAGCAGCTGGGACCAAGGGGAAAAACTGTTTTTT. Its translation: CASSWDQGEKLFF.

This clone was picked up a small number of times. The CDR3 nucleotides read TGTGCCTGGAGTGAGGGACACCCTAATCAGCCCCAGCATTTT. Its protein is CAWSEGHPNQPQHF. The rearrangement links TRBV30 to TRBJ1-5, with D maybe TRBD1 (6 bases). The V and J ends lost 1 base and 4 bases respectively, with 11 bases between them. Per the germline V gene, CDR1 is GTSNPN and CDR2 is SVGIG (reference sequence). CDR3 length: 14 amino acids. The full variable domain, with the rest looked up from reference TRBV30 and TRBJ1-5, is SQTIHQWPATLVQPVGSPLSLECTVEGTSNPNLYWYRQAAGRGLQLLFYSVGIGQISSEVPQNLSASRPQDRQFILSSKKLLLSDSGFYLCAWSEGHPNQPQHFGDGTRLSIL.

The V call is TRBV5-4, the J call TRBJ2-7; 7 bases match TRBD2. CDR3 length: 13 residues. V lost 2 bases and J lost 5; bases outside the gene matches: 4. Germline V gene sequence: CDR1 SGHNT, CDR2 YYREEE (reference sequence). The DNA of the CDR3 is TGTGCCAGCAGCTTTACTAGCGTGGACGAGCAGTACTTC. It codes for CASSFTSVDEQYF.

This chain joins TRBV18 and TRBJ2-5; D might be TRBD2 (7 bases). Looked up from germline, CDR1 is KGHSH and CDR2 is LQKENI. The CDR3 is 17 amino acids. The V and J ends lost 2 bases and 4 bases respectively, with 20 bases between them. The CDR3 DNA sequence: TGTGCCAGCTCACCAAACGGAGGGGGAGGGGTCAGAGAGACCCAGTACTTC. This translates into CASSPNGGGGVRETQYF.

This chain uses TRBV19 with TRBJ1-6, with TRBD1 identical over 9 bases. V shed 7 bases, J shed 10 bases, and the junction held 11 bases outside the gene matches. CDR1 is LNHDA, CDR2 SQIVND, per germline (reference sequence). The CDR3 has 15 amino acids. DNA for the CDR3: TGTGCCAGTAACACAGGGACAGGGACGGGGTCACCCCTCCACTTT. Residues: CASNTGTGTGSPLHF.

Concerning this clone itself: Additional DNA sequences in this sample encode the identical CDR3. The rearrangement joins TRBV18 to TRBJ2-1, with D perhaps TRBD2 (6 bases). V was cut by 3 bases and J by 5 bases, with 11 bases left in between. Germline-derived CDR1 and CDR2 are KGHSH and LQKENI. The CDR3 is 14 amino acids. The DNA of the CDR3 is TGTGCCAGCTCACCTGGACGGGAGAACAATGAGCAGTTCTTC. This encodes CASSPGRENNEQFF.

The genes are TRBV18 and TRBJ2-7, with 9 bases aligning to TRBD1. The ends lost 6 bases at V and 3 bases at J; junction bases unmatched: 6. The germline V gene encodes CDR1 KGHSH and CDR2 LQKENI. The CDR3 runs to 14 residues. CDR3 DNA: TGTGCCAGCTCGCAAGGACAGGGGAACTACGAGCAGTACTTC. Translating it yields CASSQGQGNYEQYF.